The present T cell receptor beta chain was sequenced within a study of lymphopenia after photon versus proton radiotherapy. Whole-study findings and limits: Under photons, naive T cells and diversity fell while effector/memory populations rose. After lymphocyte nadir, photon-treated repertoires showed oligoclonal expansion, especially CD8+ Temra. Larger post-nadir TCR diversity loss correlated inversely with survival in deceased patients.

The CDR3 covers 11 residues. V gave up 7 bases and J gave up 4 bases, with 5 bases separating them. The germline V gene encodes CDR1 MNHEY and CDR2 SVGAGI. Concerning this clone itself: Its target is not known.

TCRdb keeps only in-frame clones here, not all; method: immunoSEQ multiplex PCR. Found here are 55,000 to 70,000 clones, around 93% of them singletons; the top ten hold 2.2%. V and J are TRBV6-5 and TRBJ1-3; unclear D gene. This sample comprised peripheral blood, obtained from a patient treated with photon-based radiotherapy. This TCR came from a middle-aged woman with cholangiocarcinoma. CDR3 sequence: CASTLGNTIYF. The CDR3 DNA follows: TGTGCCAGCACACTCGGAAACACCATATATTTT.